What follows describes a single T cell receptor beta chain. As yet, its antigen is unknown. The sample is drawn from a study of OX40 agonist ivuxolimab in advanced cancers. Study information: One hepatocellular carcinoma and a couple of cutaneous melanoma patients partially responded.

The CDR3 extends over 16 amino acids. The V gene end was trimmed by 0 bases and the J gene end by 0 bases; junction bases not matched to a gene: 5. Per the germline V gene, CDR1 is SGHDT and CDR2 is YYEEEE. Notes on the study in general: In CD8+ T cells, expanded clones were on average more numerous than in CD4+.

Sequencing used immunoSEQ multiplex PCR; TCRdb keeps in-frame clones, though not all of them. The profile shows 15,000 to 25,000 clones, about 75% of them singletons. Sequenced here: CD4+ or CD8+ T cells sorted from blood, sampled in a trial of the OX40 agonist ivuxolimab. This chain links TRBV5-6 with TRBJ1-2; TRBD1 matches 7 bases. The sequence was obtained from an adult with an advanced solid tumor such as melanoma, head and neck, liver or kidney cancer. DNA for the CDR3: TGTGCCAGCAGCTTGGAACGACAGGGTGCTAACTATGGCTACACCTTC. It specifies CASSLERQGANYGYTF.